The next 32 T cell receptor beta chains were all read from a single sample in a study of blood T cell repertoires in COVID-19. Some clones are missing from TCRdb's copy, which holds only in-frame ones; the method was immunoSEQ multiplex PCR. The repertoire includes some 230,000 clones, 80% to 85% of them detected once, and 8.2% sits in the top ten. Sample: peripheral blood. Every receptor here comes from a woman aged 80 or older with COVID-19, enrolled during active disease.

V usage is TRBV9 and J usage is TRBJ1-6, with 7 bases aligning to TRBD1. Losses at the gene ends were 0 bases for V and 10 bases for J; bases not matched to a gene: 13. The CDR3 contains 17 residues. CDR1 and CDR2 (germline): SGDLS, YYNGEE. This chain's CDR3 is CASSVGKGAVGSSPLHF. CDR3 bases: TGTGCCAGCAGCGTAGGAAAGGGGGCGGTTGGTAGCTCACCCCTCCACTTT.

This clone was counted once. This rearrangement joins TRBV19 to TRBJ1-1; D is unclear. This CDR3 is 14 amino acids long. Germline V lookup: CDR1 LNHDA, CDR2 SQIVND (reference sequence). V dropped 0 bases and J dropped 0 bases, with 5 bases sitting between them. The CDR3 region is CASSIEAVNTEAFF. CDR3 coding DNA: TGTGCCAGTAGTATAGAGGCGGTGAACACTGAAGCTTTCTTT.

The chain is built from TRBV5-5 and TRBJ1-5; possibly TRBD1 for D (5 bases). The germline V and J ends were trimmed by 5 bases and 4 bases, with 13 bases remaining between them. This CDR3 has 14 residues. CDR1 is SGHKS and CDR2 is YYEKEE in the germline V gene (reference sequence). The CDR3 protein is CASRLTVYNQPQHF. DNA of the CDR3: TGTGCCAGCAGGTTGACAGTCTATAATCAGCCCCAGCATTTT.

The J gene is TRBJ2-3, the V gene TRBV11-2, with 11 nucleotides matching TRBD2. The CDR3 is 17 amino acids. In germline, CDR1 is SGHAT, CDR2 FQNNGV. J lost 4 bases, V lost 1 base, and 7 bases had no gene match. DNA of the CDR3: TGTGCCAGCAGCTTAGTAGCGGGGGGGCCCGGGGCAGATACGCAGTATTTT. Its translation is CASSLVAGGPGADTQYF.

This CDR3 reads CASSPEGAASTDTQYF. The CDR3 region has the DNA TGTGCCAGCAGCCCGGAGGGGGCAGCTAGCACAGATACGCAGTATTTT. The chain is built from TRBV7-9 and TRBJ2-3; D might be TRBD1 (7 bases). From germline, CDR1 is SEHNR and CDR2 FQNEAQ (reference sequence). With 5 bases removed from V and 0 bases from J, the gap between germline ends came to 15 bases. The CDR3 extends over 16 amino acids.

This sequence joins TRBV7-9 and TRBJ1-2; D perhaps matches TRBD1 (5 bases). Trimming stripped 6 bases from V and 3 bases from J, with 8 bases between. This CDR3 is built from 12 residues. Germline V gene data show CDR1 as SEHNR and CDR2 as FQNEAQ (reference sequence). The CDR3 nucleotides read TGTGCCAGCAGGCAACAGGACTATGGCTACACCTTC. It is translated as CASRQQDYGYTF.

A few counts support this clone. The chain carries TRBV18 and TRBJ2-1; a possible D gene is TRBD2 (5 bases). This CDR3 has 14 amino acids. Trimming shortened V by 3 bases and J by 8 bases, and 14 bases separated the two germline ends. The germline V gene has CDR1 KGHSH and CDR2 LQKENI. The CDR3 region has the DNA TGTGCCAGCTCACCCGCCGTAAGCGGCGATGAGCAGTTCTTC. Its protein product is CASSPAVSGDEQFF.

The genes are TRBV18 and TRBJ2-7; D unresolved. V lost 6 bases, J lost 4 bases, and 10 bases lay in between. Looked up from germline, CDR1 is KGHSH and CDR2 is LQKENI. This CDR3 spans 12 amino acids. The CDR3 DNA is TGTGCCAGCTCGCCTACAGAGTACGAGCAGTACTTC. Translation gives CASSPTEYEQYF.

The J gene is TRBJ1-2, the V gene TRBV6-6; weak D call: TRBD1 (6 bases). V was trimmed by 2 bases and J by 8 bases, leaving 15 bases between them. Germline V gene sequence: CDR1 MNHNY, CDR2 SVGAGI (reference sequence). The length of the CDR3 is 14 residues. The CDR3 reads CASSYGAGEQGYTF. In DNA, the CDR3 is TGTGCCAGCAGTTACGGGGCAGGGGAACAGGGCTACACCTTC.

The J gene is TRBJ1-6, the V gene TRBV6-5; D call uncertain. V shed 0 bases and J shed 10 bases, with 13 bases lying between them. The CDR3 runs to 15 residues. Germline V gene sequence: CDR1 MNHEY, CDR2 SVGAGI. The CDR3 here is CASSYSRMPESPLHF. As DNA, the CDR3 is TGTGCCAGCAGTTACTCGAGGATGCCGGAATCACCCCTCCACTTT.

This chain uses TRBV6-1 with TRBJ1-2; D unclear. V was shortened by 1 base and J by 4 bases, with 7 bases between the two germline ends. The CDR3 extends over 13 amino acids. Germline V gene sequence: CDR1 MNHNS, CDR2 SASEGT. The DNA of the CDR3 is TGTGCCAGCAGTGAAGACAGAGCCTATGGCTACACCTTC. Its translation is CASSEDRAYGYTF.

This sequence joins TRBV30 and TRBJ1-2, with D possibly being TRBD1 (5 bases). Germline V CDR1 and CDR2: GTSNPN, SVGIG (reference sequence). The V end lost 4 bases, the J end lost 8 bases, and 14 bases lay between the germline ends. The CDR3 is 12 residues long. The CDR3 spells CAWIELGLGYTF. CDR3 DNA: TGTGCCTGGATTGAACTGGGGCTGGGCTACACCTTC. Combining the CDR3 with reference TRBV30 and TRBJ1-2 gives the whole variable domain SQTIHQWPATLVQPVGSPLSLECTVEGTSNPNLYWYRQAAGRGLQLLFYSVGIGQISSEVPQNLSASRPQDRQFILSSKKLLLSDSGFYLCAWIELGLGYTFGSGTRLTVV.

The chain recombines TRBV4-1 with TRBJ1-2; TRBD1 matches 8 bases. The CDR3 loop spans 17 amino acids. The trim removed 0 bases at V and 4 bases at J, leaving 10 bases unmatched. The germline V gene has CDR1 MGHRA and CDR2 YSYEKL. The CDR3: CASSQDRTGYDSYGYTF. The CDR3 DNA reads TGCGCCAGCAGCCAAGACAGGACAGGGTACGATTCCTATGGCTACACCTTC.

The chain uses TRBV9 and TRBJ2-4; a weak D match, TRBD2 (5 bases). The CDR3 is 15 amino acids. V gave up 0 bases and J gave up 8 bases, with 15 bases separating them. Germline V gene lookup returns CDR1 SGDLS and CDR2 YYNGEE. The CDR3 sequence: CASSVGSRGRDIQYF. As DNA, the CDR3 is TGTGCCAGCAGCGTAGGATCTCGTGGGAGAGACATTCAGTACTTC.

The chain links TRBV18 to TRBJ2-1; D may be TRBD1 (7 bases). Germline values: CDR1 KGHSH, CDR2 LQKENI. This CDR3 has 16 residues. V was clipped by 3 bases and J by 2 bases, with 14 bases between them. This chain's CDR3 is CASSPWTGGTYNEQFF. In nucleotides, the CDR3 is TGTGCCAGCTCACCCTGGACAGGCGGGACCTACAATGAGCAGTTCTTC.

This clone was detected a few times. The chain uses TRBV5-1 and TRBJ1-1; D possibly corresponds to TRBD1 (6 bases). The germline CDR1 and CDR2 sequences are SGHRS and YFSETQ. This CDR3 contains 15 residues. Trimming cost V 4 bases and J 1 base, with 14 bases left between them. CDR3 nucleotide sequence: TGCGCCAGCAGCACAGGACAGCTCCCGAACACTGAAGCTTTCTTT. The encoded protein is CASSTGQLPNTEAFF.

V gene TRBV6-5 combines with J gene TRBJ1-1; D gene uncertain. The CDR3 contains 13 residues. With 7 bases removed from V and 11 bases from J, the gap between germline ends came to 20 bases. Germline CDR1 MNHEY, CDR2 SVGAGI. The chain's CDR3 is CASILSGPSAAFF. In nucleotides, the CDR3 is TGTGCCAGCATTTTAAGTGGGCCCTCCGCCGCTTTCTTT.

The chain carries TRBV6-5 and TRBJ2-5, with D possibly being TRBD2 (5 bases). This CDR3 is built from 15 residues. Per the germline V gene, CDR1 is MNHEY and CDR2 is SVGAGI. V dropped 4 bases and J dropped 4 bases, with 16 bases sitting between them. In DNA, the CDR3 is TGTGCCAGCAGTTTAAGTATGCGGGCGGCAGAGACCCAGTACTTC. It is translated as CASSLSMRAAETQYF.

The rearrangement joins TRBV5-4 to TRBJ2-5, with D perhaps TRBD1 (7 bases). CDR1 SGHNT and CDR2 YYREEE come from the germline V gene (reference sequence). The CDR3 extends over 14 amino acids. V was cut by 3 bases and J by 3 bases, with 12 bases left in between. The CDR3 loop is CASSSGDSKETQYF. Here the CDR3 DNA reads TGTGCCAGCAGCTCGGGGGACAGTAAAGAGACCCAGTACTTC. The full variable domain, completed using reference TRBV5-4 and TRBJ2-5, is ETGVTQSPTHLIKTRGQQVTLRCSSQSGHNTVSWYQQALGQGPQFIFQYYREEENGRGNFPPRFSGLQFPNYSSELNVNALELDDSALYLCASSSGDSKETQYFGPGTRLLVL.

The genes are TRBV5-4 and TRBJ1-4; TRBD1 matches at 9 bases. Per germline, CDR1 SGHNT and CDR2 YYREEE (reference sequence). This CDR3 is built from 16 residues. V lost 4 bases, J lost 8 bases, and 12 bases stayed unmatched. The CDR3 loop reads CASSPGPGQGGEKLFF. CDR3 nucleotides: TGTGCCAGCAGCCCAGGACCGGGACAGGGAGGGGAAAAACTGTTTTTT. The full variable domain, in which reference TRBV5-4 and TRBJ1-4 provide the parts outside the CDR3, is ETGVTQSPTHLIKTRGQQVTLRCSSQSGHNTVSWYQQALGQGPQFIFQYYREEENGRGNFPPRFSGLQFPNYSSELNVNALELDDSALYLCASSPGPGQGGEKLFFGSGTQLSVL.

This chain links TRBV4-1 with TRBJ1-4; TRBD1 might be the D (5 bases). Deletions cut 4 bases from V and 7 bases from J, with 16 bases between. The CDR3 loop spans 15 amino acids. Germline V gives CDR1 MGHRA, CDR2 YSYEKL. The CDR3 loop reads CASSRAWGGGEKLFF. The CDR3 DNA sequence: TGCGCCAGCAGCCGGGCTTGGGGGGGAGGTGAAAAACTGTTTTTT.

The chain has TRBV6-4 and TRBJ2-2; D is possibly TRBD2 (5 bases). CDR1 is MRHNA, CDR2 SNTAGT, per germline. This CDR3 spans 13 amino acids. Trimming cost V 8 bases and J 5 bases, with 12 bases left between them. CDR3 sequence reads: CASSEGRTGELFF. The CDR3 DNA sequence: TGTGCCAGCTCCGAGGGCAGGACCGGGGAGCTGTTTTTT.

The J gene is TRBJ1-1, the V gene TRBV30; D is unresolved. The V gene's germline CDR1 is GTSNPN and CDR2 SVGIG (reference sequence). V dropped 4 bases and J dropped 5 bases, with 11 bases sitting between them. The CDR3 is 12 residues long. The CDR3 DNA reads TGTGCCTGGACCGGGCCGGGAACTGAAGCTTTCTTT. As protein: CAWTGPGTEAFF.

This chain joins TRBV27 and TRBJ1-2; no clear D. The germline CDR1 and CDR2 sequences are MNHEY and SMNVEV (reference sequence). V dropped 6 bases and J dropped 2 bases, with 10 bases sitting between them. This CDR3 comprises 13 residues. The CDR3 sequence is CASSPTGNYGYTF. Here the CDR3 DNA reads TGTGCCAGCAGCCCCACCGGGAACTATGGCTACACCTTC.

The chain combines TRBV28 with TRBJ1-4, with a weak D call TRBD1 (5 bases). The germline V gene encodes CDR1 MDHEN and CDR2 SYDVKM. The CDR3 totals 14 residues. The ends were cut back, 6 bases at V and 9 bases at J, with 17 bases in the middle. This CDR3 reads CASSPGGGLKKLFF. CDR3 nucleotides: TGTGCCAGCAGCCCTGGGGGGGGACTAAAAAAACTGTTTTTT.

The chain couples TRBV19 to TRBJ2-7; 7 bases line up with TRBD1. Germline V gene data show CDR1 as LNHDA and CDR2 as SQIVND (reference sequence). The ends lost 2 bases at V and 2 bases at J; junction bases unmatched: 3. The CDR3 totals 14 residues. The CDR3 nucleotides are TGTGCCAGTAGTATAAGGACAGGAACCTACGAGCAGTACTTC. Translated: CASSIRTGTYEQYF.

The chain employs TRBV6-2 or TRBV6-3 and TRBJ2-3; D is perhaps TRBD1 (5 bases). CDR1 is MNHEY and CDR2 is SVGEGT in the germline V gene. The CDR3 extends over 17 amino acids. V was pared by 6 bases and J by 6 bases, with 25 bases between. The CDR3 nucleotides read TGTGCCAGCAGCCCCGGTGGGGCCACCTCTTCGGCGGATACGCAGTATTTT. Translated: CASSPGGATSSADTQYF.

This clone was observed a handful of times. The chain carries TRBV5-4 and TRBJ2-7; D may be TRBD2 (6 bases). Deletions cut 4 bases from V and 7 bases from J, with 15 bases between. The germline CDR1 and CDR2 sequences are SGHNT and YYREEE (reference sequence). The CDR3 covers 13 residues. The CDR3 sequence is CASSATGTREQYF. The DNA of the CDR3 is TGTGCCAGCAGCGCGACCGGGACTCGGGAGCAGTACTTC.

This clone was found once. In DNA form, the CDR3 reads TGTGCCAGCAGCGATGGACACCCGAACACCGGGGAGCTGTTTTTT. Translation: CASSDGHPNTGELFF. The genes are TRBV9 and TRBJ2-2; D may be TRBD1 (5 bases). The CDR3 length is 15 residues. Trimming removed 3 bases at V and 0 bases at J, with 9 bases between. Germline V CDR1 and CDR2: SGDLS, YYNGEE.

This clone showed up just once. V is TRBV27 and J is TRBJ2-3, with D maybe TRBD2 (7 bases). The germline V and J ends were trimmed by 5 bases and 4 bases, with 10 bases remaining between them. The CDR3 consists of 13 residues. Germline lookup yields CDR1 MNHEY and CDR2 SMNVEV (reference sequence). CDR3 bases: TGTGCCAGCAGTAGGGGGGGGGCAGATACGCAGTATTTT. Residues: CASSRGGADTQYF.

This clone was recorded once. The chain employs TRBV6-1 and TRBJ1-2; TRBD1 matches at 8 bases. Germline V lookup: CDR1 MNHNS, CDR2 SASEGT. This CDR3 contains 16 residues. Trimming removed 2 bases from V and 0 bases from J; junction bases left unmatched: 5. The CDR3 reads CASSEYMTGANYGYTF. CDR3 nucleotide sequence: TGTGCCAGCAGTGAATATATGACAGGGGCTAACTATGGCTACACCTTC.

This clone was detected once. J is TRBJ1-1 and V is TRBV10-3; 7 bases match TRBD1. CDR1 and CDR2 from the germline V gene are ENHRY and SYGVKD. CDR3 length: 15 residues. J lost 4 bases, V lost 3 bases, and 8 bases had no gene match. The CDR3 sequence is CAISDLYRGSTEAFF. The CDR3 DNA follows: TGTGCCATCAGTGATTTGTACAGGGGAAGCACTGAAGCTTTCTTT.